This T cell receptor beta chain was sequenced in a study of shared T cell receptors in the human thymus (dated by TCRdb to the early 2020s). Regarding the study in general: The study examined how self-reactive, shared T-cell receptor alpha chains are generated in the human thymus.

Note on this clone: Its antigen is currently not known. No much larger clone is present one base from it, and per-base qualities are unavailable.

Library preparation used the immunoSEQ multiplex PCR assay. TCRdb holds this immuneACCESS table with in-frame rearrangements only. Some clones are missing; in checked studies, unresolved V genes explain under half, and the rest has no known cause. The sample records around 65,000 clones, around 96% of which are singletons. Less than 0.04% of the sample comes from the top ten. The germline V gene (reference sequence) provides CDR1 SEHNR and CDR2 FQNEAQ. The cysteine opens and the phenylalanine closes a CDR3 of 15 amino acids. The read is trimmed to its CDR3 DNA, 45 bases read in frame from base 1. V is shortened by 0 bases, J by 6 bases, and the region joining them spans 14 bases.

The TCR sequence derives from a human donor. This receptor chain uses TRBV7-9 and TRBJ1-2; the D gene is perhaps TRBD1, on 5 matching bases. The sequencing sample was made of thymocytes. The sequenced DNA: TGTGCCAGCAGCTTAGCTGGGGCGCTCGGGGATGGCTACACCTTC. Its protein product is CASSLAGALGDGYTF.